These 32 T cell receptor beta chains originate from one sample sequenced in a study of identical twins. TCRdb redid the calling of the 5' RACE reads with MiXCR, one entry per CDR3 protein. The sample contains around 100,000 distinct CDR3 sequences, 4.5% to 6.5% of which appear only once. Sequenced input: memory T cells sorted from blood. The receptors were gathered from a woman aged 45-60 years in good health.

The chain employs TRBV3-1 and TRBJ2-3, with D perhaps TRBD2 (6 bases). The germline V gene has CDR1 LGHDT and CDR2 YNNKEL (reference sequence). V lost 1 base, J lost 3 bases, and 14 bases lay in between. The CDR3 has 16 amino acids. CDR3 nucleotides: TGTGCCAGCAGCCAAGTGGCGGGCGGAGGGACAGATACGCAGTATTTT. It is translated as CASSQVAGGGTDTQYF.

This clonotype was observed many times. The chain links TRBV30 to TRBJ2-3; 8 bases agree with TRBD2. This CDR3 is built from 14 residues. Losses at the gene ends were 5 bases for V and 4 bases for J; bases not matched to a gene: 8. Germline V gene lookup returns CDR1 GTSNPN and CDR2 SVGIG (reference sequence). The CDR3 here is CAWSIGRASDTQYF. As DNA, the CDR3 is TGTGCCTGGTCGATCGGGAGGGCCTCAGATACGCAGTATTTT.

There are a few counts of this clonotype. V and J are TRBV4-2 and TRBJ2-1, with 14 bases lining up with TRBD2. The CDR3 loop spans 18 amino acids. Germline CDR1 LGHNA, CDR2 YNFKEQ. V dropped 0 bases and J dropped 9; count of bases not matched to a gene: 10. The CDR3 sequence is CASSQDPATSGRAREQFF. In DNA, the CDR3 is TGTGCCAGCAGCCAAGATCCCGCGACTAGCGGGAGGGCTCGTGAGCAGTTCTTC.

This clonotype has a count of ten or more. The rearrangement uses TRBV5-5 and TRBJ2-4; no reliable D call. V lost 0 bases and J 6 bases, leaving 13 bases between the germline ends. Germline V CDR1 and CDR2: SGHKS, YYEKEE (reference sequence). The CDR3 loop spans 15 amino acids. CDR3 region: CASSLGSGIRNIQYF. Written as DNA, the CDR3 is TGTGCCAGCAGCTTGGGTAGTGGAATTCGAAACATTCAGTACTTC.

The table lists this clonotype with many counts. V is TRBV6-6 and J is TRBJ2-7, with a weak D call TRBD1 (6 bases). Germline CDR1 and CDR2: MNHNY and SVGAGI (reference sequence). Trimming left V 3 bases short and J 5 bases short, with 8 bases between. CDR3 length: 12 amino acids. The CDR3 is CASSYKGDEQYF. CDR3 in DNA: TGTGCCAGCAGTTATAAGGGGGACGAGCAGTACTTC.

A word on this clonotype: This could be a read error, since a much larger clone is one nucleotide away. V usage is TRBV2 and J usage is TRBJ2-4; 7 bases fit TRBD2. The CDR3 runs 14 residues. Germline CDR1 reads SNHLY; CDR2 reads FYNNEI. The V gene end was trimmed by 6 bases and the J gene end by 6 bases; junction bases not matched to a gene: 8. CDR3 protein: CASSGLVVTNIQYF. The CDR3 DNA reads as TGTGCCAGCAGCGGACTAGTTGTGACAAACATTCAGTACTTC.

This clonotype was seen repeatedly, ten times or more. V is TRBV18 and J is TRBJ1-1; D not resolved. Trimming took 2 bases from V and 4 from J, leaving 8 bases between them. This CDR3 contains 13 residues. Germline V lookup: CDR1 KGHSH, CDR2 LQKENI. CDR3 sequence: CASSPEVRTEAFF. CDR3 nucleotides: TGTGCCAGCTCACCAGAGGTGCGCACTGAAGCTTTCTTT.

This clonotype appeared a few times. This rearrangement joins TRBV9 to TRBJ2-7, with D perhaps matching TRBD2 (5 bases). The germline gives CDR1 SGDLS, CDR2 YYNGEE. Trimming cost V 0 bases and J 1 base, with 8 bases left between them. The CDR3 is 14 amino acids. The CDR3 reads CASSVAGRSYEQYF. The CDR3 DNA sequence: TGTGCCAGCAGCGTAGCGGGAAGGTCCTACGAGCAGTACTTC.

This clonotype was found many times. The chain uses TRBV7-9 and TRBJ1-1, with 11 bases lining up with TRBD1. This CDR3 has 16 amino acids. V dropped 4 bases and J dropped 1; count of bases not matched to a gene: 5. CDR1 and CDR2 from the germline V gene are SEHNR and FQNEAQ (reference sequence). The CDR3 DNA is TGTGCCAGCAGCTCGCCGGGACAGGGGGGGAACACTGAAGCTTTCTTT. Protein product: CASSSPGQGGNTEAFF. Full variable domain (outside the CDR3, taken from reference TRBV7-9 and TRBJ1-1): DTGVSQNPRHKITKRGQNVTFRCDPISEHNRLYWYRQTLGQGPEFLTYFQNEAQLEKSRLLSDRFSAERPKGSFSTLEIQRTEQGDSAMYLCASSSPGQGGNTEAFFGQGTRLTVV.

This clonotype came up many times. This chain links TRBV29-1 with TRBJ2-5; TRBD2 is a possible D gene (6 bases). The CDR3 sequence is 15 residues long. Trimming removed 1 base from V and 4 bases from J, with 16 bases in between. Per the germline V gene, CDR1 is SQVTM and CDR2 is ANQGSEA. The CDR3 sequence is CSVEAPGSGGETQYF. The CDR3 bases are TGCAGCGTTGAAGCCCCCGGGAGTGGGGGAGAGACCCAGTACTTC.

There are many counts of this clonotype. The V call is TRBV7-9, the J call TRBJ2-1; 8 bases fit TRBD2. Per germline, CDR1 SEHNR and CDR2 FQNEAQ (reference sequence). The CDR3 is 17 amino acids. V lost 5 bases, J lost 4 bases, and 13 bases stayed unmatched. CDR3 DNA: TGTGCCAGCAGCCTCACCGAAAGCGGGAGCCGATACAATGAGCAGTTCTTC. It encodes CASSLTESGSRYNEQFF.

This clonotype occurred many times. V gene TRBV6-1 combines with J gene TRBJ2-3, with 11 bases aligning to TRBD2. The CDR3 is 15 residues long. V gave up 6 bases and J gave up 6 bases; unmatched junction bases: 8. From germline, CDR1 is MNHNS and CDR2 SASEGT. CDR3 sequence reads: CASSRLAGNRDTQYF. The CDR3 region has the DNA TGTGCCAGCAGCCGACTAGCGGGAAATCGGGATACGCAGTATTTT.

V and J are TRBV5-1 and TRBJ2-3; 10 bases are shared with TRBD2. Per germline, CDR1 SGHRS and CDR2 YFSETQ. The CDR3 loop spans 15 amino acids. Trimming at V came to 6 bases and at J to 4 bases, leaving 8 bases not matched to a gene. For the CDR3, the DNA is TGCGCCAGCAAGTATAGCGGGAGGTTATCAGATACGCAGTATTTT. The encoded protein is CASKYSGRLSDTQYF.

The V gene is TRBV5-1, the J gene TRBJ2-3, with D hard to call. The CDR3 covers 12 residues. Germline CDR1 and CDR2: SGHRS and YFSETQ. The V gene lost 2 bases and the J gene lost 3 bases, with 4 bases spanning the gap. CDR3 in DNA: TGCGCCAGCAGCTTTGAGACAGATACGCAGTATTTT. It specifies CASSFETDTQYF. Filled out from reference TRBV5-1 and TRBJ2-3, the complete variable domain reads KAGVTQTPRYLIKTRGQQVTLSCSPISGHRSVSWYQQTPGQGLQFLFEYFSETQRNKGNFPGRFSGRQFSNSRSEMNVSTLELGDSALYLCASSFETDTQYFGPGTRLTVL.

This clonotype has at least ten counts. The rearrangement links TRBV5-4 to TRBJ2-7, with D hard to call. The CDR3 consists of 11 residues. Germline V lookup: CDR1 SGHNT, CDR2 YYREEE (reference sequence). Trimming shortened V by 0 bases and J by 5 bases, and 3 bases separated the two germline ends. The CDR3 loop is CASSLGHEQYV. CDR3 bases: TGTGCCAGCAGCTTGGGACACGAGCAGTACGTC.

In this sample, this clonotype turned up many times. This chain joins TRBV20-1 and TRBJ1-6; D gene ambiguous. V was shortened by 1 base and J by 0 bases, with 7 bases between the two germline ends. The germline CDR1 and CDR2 sequences are DFQATT and SNEGSKA (reference sequence). The CDR3 extends over 15 amino acids. The CDR3 nucleotides read TGCAGTGCTAGAGCGTCAGTCTCCTATAATTCACCCCTCCACTTT. It specifies CSARASVSYNSPLHF.

The chain recombines TRBV14 with TRBJ1-1, with D unresolved. Germline assignment: CDR1 SGHDN and CDR2 FVKESK. CDR3 length: 13 amino acids. V was pared by 4 bases and J by 1 base, with 7 bases between. The CDR3 spells CASSLRENTEAFF. The CDR3 coding sequence is TGTGCCAGCAGCCTTAGGGAGAACACTGAAGCTTTCTTT. The whole variable domain, remainder taken from reference TRBV14 and TRBJ1-1, is EAGVTQFPSHSVIEKGQTVTLRCDPISGHDNLYWYRRVMGKEIKFLLHFVKESKQDESGMPNNRFLAERTGGTYSTLKVQPAELEDSGVYFCASSLRENTEAFFGQGTRLTVV.

Comment on this clonotype: At one of its ends the junction is not consistent with the germline gene, which may arise from a read error. The gene calls are TRBV2 and TRBJ1-3; D not certain. Germline CDR1 is SNHLY and CDR2 is FYNNEI. The CDR3 totals 13 residues. The CDR3 loop is CAGSVDSGNSIYF. The CDR3 region has the DNA TGTGCCGGAAGCGTTGACTCTGGAAACTCCATATATTTT.

The genes are TRBV7-8 and TRBJ1-2; no reliable D call. Per the germline V gene, CDR1 is SGHVS and CDR2 is FQNEAQ. Trimming took 5 bases from V and 7 from J, leaving 14 bases between them. The CDR3 runs 13 residues. The CDR3: CASSPLRSGGYTF. The CDR3 coding sequence is TGTGCCAGCAGCCCGCTGAGGTCGGGTGGCTACACCTTC.

This clonotype was seen repeatedly, ten times or more. The chain employs TRBV4-1 and TRBJ1-2; no clear D gene. Germline V gene sequence: CDR1 MGHRA, CDR2 YSYEKL. Trimming shortened V by 1 base and J by 0 bases, and 18 bases separated the two germline ends. The CDR3 has 18 amino acids. The CDR3 reads CASSQVVVIDGTNYGYTF. The CDR3 DNA is TGCGCCAGCAGCCAAGTAGTTGTGATCGACGGAACTAACTATGGCTACACCTTC.

This clonotype ranks as medium-sized. The CDR3 reads CASGLVGFSDGETQYF. Here the CDR3 DNA reads TGTGCTAGTGGTTTGGTAGGATTTAGCGACGGGGAGACCCAGTACTTC. The J gene is TRBJ2-5, the V gene TRBV12-5; D perhaps matches TRBD2 (5 bases). Trimming shortened V by 0 bases and J by 5 bases, and 16 bases separated the two germline ends. Per germline, CDR1 LGHNT and CDR2 FRNRAP. There are 16 residues in the CDR3.

This clonotype was observed at least ten times. This chain links TRBV12-3 or TRBV12-4 with TRBJ2-2; D call uncertain. The CDR3 sequence is 15 residues long. V was clipped by 8 bases and J by 4 bases, with 17 bases between them. The CDR3, as DNA: TGTGCCAGCTCCCTGGGGTCAGCCTTCACCGGGGAGCTGTTTTTT. Protein product: CASSLGSAFTGELFF.

This clonotype was counted between two and nine times. This chain joins TRBV10-3 and TRBJ2-7, with D possibly TRBD1 on 6 matching bases. This CDR3 contains 12 residues. CDR1 and CDR2 (germline): ENHRY, SYGVKD. V gave up 10 bases and J gave up 3 bases, with 13 bases separating them. The CDR3 sequence: CATSTGLYEQYV. The CDR3 DNA is TGTGCCACCTCGACAGGCCTCTACGAGCAGTACGTC.

At least ten counts were recorded for this clonotype. The chain is built from TRBV6-1 and TRBJ1-5; 10 bases match TRBD1. V lost 6 bases to trimming and J lost 5 bases; unmatched junction nucleotides: 16. CDR1 and CDR2 from the germline V gene are MNHNS and SASEGT. The CDR3 runs to 18 residues. CDR3 sequence: CASRGIVSTGGSDQPQHF. The CDR3, as DNA: TGTGCCAGCAGGGGAATCGTCTCGACAGGGGGCTCGGATCAGCCCCAGCATTTT.

This clonotype was seen at least ten times. DNA of the CDR3: TGTGCCAGCAGTGAGTCCCCCCAGGGGGTCCGGTTCTTC. This gives the protein CASSESPQGVRFF. This rearrangement joins TRBV2 to TRBJ2-1; 7 bases fit TRBD1. The CDR3 is 13 residues long. Germline V lookup: CDR1 SNHLY, CDR2 FYNNEI. With 3 bases clipped from V and 15 bases from J, the junction kept 11 bases outside the gene matches.

The sample holds many counts of this clonotype. The chain couples TRBV11-2 to TRBJ2-6, with a possible D match to TRBD1 (6 bases). Germline CDR1 SGHAT, CDR2 FQNNGV. The CDR3 is 16 amino acids. With 3 bases removed from V and 0 bases from J, the gap between germline ends came to 9 bases. CDR3 loop: CASSFGQNSGANVLTF. As DNA, the CDR3 is TGTGCCAGCAGCTTTGGACAGAACTCTGGGGCCAACGTCCTGACTTTC. Full variable domain (remainder filled in from reference TRBV11-2 and TRBJ2-6): EAGVAQSPRYKIIEKRQSVAFWCNPISGHATLYWYQQILGQGPKLLIQFQNNGVVDDSQLPKDRFSAERLKGVDSTLKIQPAKLEDSAVYLCASSFGQNSGANVLTFGAGSRLTVL.

This clonotype has ten or more counts. V is TRBV24-1 and J is TRBJ2-2; D possibly corresponds to TRBD2 (7 bases). CDR1 KGHDR and CDR2 SFDVKD come from the germline V gene. The CDR3 runs to 15 residues. V lost 0 bases and J lost 4, with 8 bases in between. The CDR3 is CATSDLRGATGELFF. The CDR3 region has the DNA TGTGCCACCAGTGATTTGCGGGGGGCCACCGGGGAGCTGTTTTTT.

This clonotype came up many times. CDR3: CASSVAAQTHEQFF. DNA of the CDR3: TGTGCCAGCAGCGTAGCAGCCCAGACCCATGAGCAGTTCTTC. The rearrangement joins TRBV9 to TRBJ2-1; the D is unclear. Looked up from germline, CDR1 is SGDLS and CDR2 is YYNGEE. Trimming stripped 0 bases from V and 8 bases from J, with 12 bases between. The length of the CDR3 is 14 residues.

This clonotype has ten or more counts. V is TRBV3-1 and J is TRBJ2-5, with 7 bases fitting TRBD2. J was trimmed by 1 base and V by 4 bases; bases with no gene match: 9. Looked up from germline, CDR1 is LGHDT and CDR2 is YNNKEL (reference sequence). The CDR3 has 16 amino acids. This CDR3 is CASSRDLAESQETQYF. As DNA, the CDR3 is TGTGCCAGCAGCCGTGACCTAGCGGAATCCCAAGAGACCCAGTACTTC.

V usage is TRBV9 and J usage is TRBJ2-4, with 7 bases identical to TRBD1. The germline gives CDR1 SGDLS, CDR2 YYNGEE. This CDR3 has 19 amino acids. V trimming: 3 bases; J trimming: 0 bases; junction bases outside the gene matches: 15. The CDR3: CASSEDTGTATIAKNIQYF. The DNA of the CDR3 is TGTGCCAGCAGCGAGGATACCGGGACAGCGACAATAGCCAAAAACATTCAGTACTTC.

This clonotype was detected a few times. The chain recombines TRBV18 with TRBJ1-5, with 7 bases lining up with TRBD1. Germline values: CDR1 KGHSH, CDR2 LQKENI. V dropped 11 bases and J dropped 5; count of bases not matched to a gene: 9. CDR3 length: 13 amino acids. CDR3 bases: TGTGCCGCTACACAGGGGCCCGATCAGCCCCAGCATTTT. It yields the protein CAATQGPDQPQHF.

This clonotype was seen a few times. V is TRBV27 and J is TRBJ1-1, with unresolved D. CDR1 is MNHEY and CDR2 is SMNVEV in the germline V gene (reference sequence). This CDR3 contains 10 residues. With 4 bases removed from V and 8 bases from J, the gap between germline ends came to 5 bases. The CDR3 bases are TGTGCCAGCAGTTCAACCGAAGCTTTCTTT. It specifies CASSSTEAFF.